The 20 T cell receptor beta chains below come from one sample, sequenced in a study of blood T cell repertoires in COVID-19. The data were produced by immunoSEQ multiplex PCR, yet TCRdb's version contains in-frame clones alone and is incomplete. The table shows around 290,000 clones, with roughly 90% occurring only once. The sequencing sample was made of peripheral blood. The receptors stem from a man aged 35 to 55 with acute or convalescent COVID-19.

V gene TRBV30 combines with J gene TRBJ1-1, with TRBD1 matching over 8 bases. The V gene's germline CDR1 is GTSNPN and CDR2 SVGIG (reference sequence). The CDR3 totals 15 residues. V was clipped by 7 bases and J by 8 bases; unmatched bases: 18. The DNA for the CDR3 is TGTGCCTACAACTTCCAGGGGGCAGGGGTTAGAGAAGCTTTCTTT. The encoded protein is CAYNFQGAGVREAFF.

The V call is TRBV14, the J call TRBJ2-7; no firm D call. Trimming pared 4 bases from V and 0 bases from J, leaving 10 bases between. Germline V gene sequence: CDR1 SGHDN, CDR2 FVKESK. This CDR3 is built from 14 residues. CDR3 DNA: TGTGCCAGCAGCCGGAGCTCGGGCTCCTACGAGCAGTACTTC. Translated, it gives CASSRSSGSYEQYF. Full variable domain (remainder filled in from reference TRBV14 and TRBJ2-7): EAGVTQFPSHSVIEKGQTVTLRCDPISGHDNLYWYRRVMGKEIKFLLHFVKESKQDESGMPNNRFLAERTGGTYSTLKVQPAELEDSGVYFCASSRSSGSYEQYFGPGTRLTVT.

The chain recombines TRBV24-1 with TRBJ2-7, with 9 bases that match TRBD1. The germline V gene encodes CDR1 KGHDR and CDR2 SFDVKD. The CDR3 covers 15 residues. The V gene end was trimmed by 3 bases and the J gene end by 5 bases; junction bases not matched to a gene: 7. In nucleotides, the CDR3 is TGTGCCACCAGTGATCCGGGACAGGGAGATAACGAGCAGTACTTC. Amino acids: CATSDPGQGDNEQYF.

The chain combines TRBV6-5 with TRBJ1-6, with D possibly being TRBD1 (6 bases). Germline V gene sequence: CDR1 MNHEY, CDR2 SVGAGI. The CDR3 loop spans 15 amino acids. The V gene lost 8 bases and the J gene lost 7 bases, with 18 bases spanning the gap. CDR3: CASRTAGAENSPLHF. CDR3 sequence (DNA): TGTGCCAGCCGGACGGCGGGGGCGGAAAATTCACCCCTCCACTTT.

This chain connects TRBV7-2 to TRBJ1-3, with D unclear. The CDR3 is 13 amino acids. Trimming shortened V by 3 bases and J by 3 bases, and 6 bases separated the two germline ends. The germline gives CDR1 SGHTA, CDR2 FQGNSA. The chain's CDR3 is CASSFSVGNTIYF. The CDR3 DNA is TGTGCCAGCAGCTTTTCCGTTGGAAACACCATATATTTT.

The rearrangement joins TRBV2 to TRBJ1-1; TRBD1 matches 7 bases. Germline loops: CDR1 SNHLY, CDR2 FYNNEI. V gave up 5 bases and J gave up 3 bases; unmatched junction bases: 6. This CDR3 contains 14 residues. The CDR3 sequence is CASSPGTVDTEAFF. The CDR3 DNA sequence: TGTGCCAGCAGTCCGGGGACAGTGGACACTGAAGCTTTCTTT.

A few counts support this clone. The chain combines TRBV6-5 with TRBJ2-2, with D possibly matching TRBD2 (5 bases). CDR3 length equals 14 residues. Germline V CDR1 and CDR2: MNHEY, SVGAGI. V was cut by 7 bases and J by 4 bases, with 13 bases left in between. CDR3 sequence: CASIRGYGTGELFF. The CDR3 coding sequence is TGTGCCAGCATTAGAGGGTACGGCACCGGGGAGCTGTTTTTT.

The chain recombines TRBV6-1 with TRBJ1-5, with 7 bases aligning to TRBD1. Per germline, CDR1 MNHNS and CDR2 SASEGT. V shed 4 bases and J 4 bases; nucleotides not matched to a gene: 13. This CDR3 has 17 amino acids. For the CDR3, the DNA is TGTGCCAGCAGTGCAGGGACAGCTCGGTTCACTAATCAGCCCCAGCATTTT. Its protein product is CASSAGTARFTNQPQHF.

For this clone: Different DNA sequences within this sample yield the same CDR3. V usage is TRBV2 and J usage is TRBJ1-5; perhaps TRBD1 as D (6 bases). Per the germline V gene, CDR1 is SNHLY and CDR2 is FYNNEI. Trimming took 8 bases from V and 3 from J, leaving 11 bases between them. This CDR3 is built from 13 residues. The CDR3 spells CASGRDNNQPQHF. The CDR3 DNA reads TGTGCCAGCGGAAGGGACAACAATCAGCCCCAGCATTTT. Looking up the rest from reference TRBV2 and TRBJ1-5 gives the full variable domain: EPEVTQTPSHQVTQMGQEVILRCVPISNHLYFYWYRQILGQKVEFLVSFYNNEISEKSEIFDDQFSVERPDGSNFTLKIRSTKLEDSAMYFCASGRDNNQPQHFGDGTRLSIL.

The chain joins TRBV11-1 to TRBJ1-4, with TRBD1 as a possible D gene (5 bases). Germline values: CDR1 SGHAT, CDR2 FQDESV (reference sequence). The CDR3 is made up of 13 amino acids. Trimming pared 5 bases from V and 4 bases from J, leaving 8 bases between. CDR3 residues: CASSMQGNEKLFF. CDR3 bases: TGTGCCAGCAGCATGCAGGGTAATGAAAAACTGTTTTTT.

The CDR3 region is CASSDWTGRTPLHF. DNA for the CDR3: TGTGCCAGCAGTGATTGGACAGGCCGGACACCCCTCCACTTT. The V call is TRBV6-1, the J call TRBJ1-6; 7 positions agree with TRBD1. The CDR3 has 14 residues. Germline V gene sequence: CDR1 MNHNS, CDR2 SASEGT. The V gene end was trimmed by 3 bases and the J gene end by 11 bases; junction bases not matched to a gene: 7.

A word on this clone: Other DNA sequences within the sample encode an identical CDR3. The V call is TRBV5-1, the J call TRBJ1-4; TRBD1 aligns across 7 bases. CDR3 length: 14 amino acids. V was clipped by 0 bases and J by 4 bases; unmatched bases: 0. Germline V gives CDR1 SGHRS, CDR2 YFSETQ. The CDR3: CASSLGQGNEKLFF. CDR3 sequence (DNA): TGCGCCAGCAGCTTGGGACAGGGTAATGAAAAACTGTTTTTT.

The chain recombines TRBV6-1 with TRBJ2-3; D is possibly TRBD1 (5 bases). The germline V and J ends were trimmed by 1 base and 4 bases, with 6 bases remaining between them. Germline V gives CDR1 MNHNS, CDR2 SASEGT. The CDR3 runs to 13 residues. The CDR3 reads CASSEVGADTQYF. The DNA of the CDR3 is TGTGCCAGCAGTGAAGTAGGGGCAGATACGCAGTATTTT.

This sequence joins TRBV5-1 and TRBJ2-1, with a tentative D call TRBD2 (5 bases). The CDR3 runs to 13 residues. The V gene's germline CDR1 is SGHRS and CDR2 YFSETQ. V lost 0 bases and J lost 7, with 8 bases in between. CDR3 in DNA: TGCGCCAGCAGCTTGGATCCGGGAAATGAGCAGTTCTTC. Protein: CASSLDPGNEQFF. Full variable domain (remainder filled in from reference TRBV5-1 and TRBJ2-1): KAGVTQTPRYLIKTRGQQVTLSCSPISGHRSVSWYQQTPGQGLQFLFEYFSETQRNKGNFPGRFSGRQFSNSRSEMNVSTLELGDSALYLCASSLDPGNEQFFGPGTRLTVL.

The CDR3 sequence: CASSEGQGYGYTF. Here the CDR3 DNA reads TGTGCCAGCAGTGAAGGACAGGGCTATGGCTACACCTTC. The gene calls are TRBV6-1 and TRBJ1-2; 7 nucleotides match TRBD1. V shed 1 base and J 4 bases; nucleotides not matched to a gene: 0. The CDR3 consists of 13 residues. Per the germline V gene, CDR1 is MNHNS and CDR2 is SASEGT.

The CDR3: CASSPSGVAGGLGSDTQYF. CDR3 DNA sequence: TGTGCCAGCAGCCCCTCGGGGGTAGCGGGGGGGCTTGGTTCAGATACGCAGTATTTT. The chain recombines TRBV4-2 with TRBJ2-3; TRBD2 matches 11 bases. The V gene end was trimmed by 4 bases and the J gene end by 4 bases; junction bases not matched to a gene: 16. This CDR3 spans 19 amino acids. Germline V CDR1 and CDR2: LGHNA, YNFKEQ.

The V and J genes are TRBV5-1 and TRBJ2-5; weak D call: TRBD1 (6 bases). In germline, CDR1 is SGHRS, CDR2 YFSETQ. V lost 2 bases and J lost 3, with 14 bases in between. The CDR3 has 15 amino acids. This chain's CDR3 is CASSLQGNMEETQYF. The CDR3 DNA is TGCGCCAGCAGCTTACAGGGTAATATGGAAGAGACCCAGTACTTC.

The rearrangement uses TRBV4-2 and TRBJ1-1; maybe TRBD1 (6 bases). The ends were cut back, 0 bases at V and 4 bases at J, with 9 bases in the middle. The germline V gene encodes CDR1 LGHNA and CDR2 YNFKEQ. The CDR3 is 14 residues long. CDR3 sequence reads: CASSQDSDSTEAFF. CDR3 DNA: TGTGCCAGCAGCCAAGATTCGGACAGCACTGAAGCTTTCTTT.

CDR3 region: CASSQGQGNVREQYF. The CDR3 DNA is TGTGCCAGCAGCCAGGGACAGGGGAACGTGCGGGAGCAGTACTTC. The genes are TRBV13 and TRBJ2-7, with 10 bases identical to TRBD1. Germline V gene lookup returns CDR1 PRHDT and CDR2 FYEKMQ (reference sequence). The CDR3 covers 15 residues. V trimming: 5 bases; J trimming: 7 bases; junction bases outside the gene matches: 11.

The chain carries TRBV19 and TRBJ2-7; D may be TRBD1 (6 bases). This CDR3 region has 14 residues. The germline V gene encodes CDR1 LNHDA and CDR2 SQIVND (reference sequence). V gave up 3 bases and J gave up 5 bases, with 14 bases separating them. CDR3 bases: TGTGCCAGTAGTATGGACAGAAGACGCGACGAGCAGTACTTC. Encoded protein: CASSMDRRRDEQYF.